The next 21 T cell receptor beta chains were all read from a single sample in a study of blood T cell repertoires in COVID-19. Repertoires were generated with immunoSEQ multiplex PCR, while TCRdb's copy carries only in-frame clones and drops some. The data hold about 140,000 clones, with 84% observed a single time. What was sequenced was peripheral blood. Receptors were obtained from a man aged 25 to 40 with COVID-19, enrolled during active disease.

This clone was counted only a few times. The chain links TRBV28 to TRBJ2-7; 7 bases fit TRBD2. With 6 bases clipped from V and 1 base from J, the junction kept 3 bases outside the gene matches. The V gene's germline CDR1 is MDHEN and CDR2 SYDVKM. The CDR3 contains 13 residues. In DNA, the CDR3 is TGTGCCAGCAGCGGGAGGAAATCCTACGAGCAGTACTTC. Translation gives CASSGRKSYEQYF.

By share of the sample, this clone is medium-sized. The CDR3 is CASSVTPPEQFF. CDR3 in DNA: TGTGCCAGCAGCGTAACTCCCCCTGAGCAGTTCTTC. The rearrangement joins TRBV9 to TRBJ2-1; D not resolved. Germline V gene data show CDR1 as SGDLS and CDR2 as YYNGEE. V was pared by 1 base and J by 9 bases, with 8 bases between. This CDR3 comprises 12 residues.

This clone showed up just a few times. The chain combines TRBV5-6 with TRBJ2-7; 9 bases line up with TRBD2. Per germline, CDR1 SGHDT and CDR2 YYEEEE. Trimming removed 2 bases from V and 6 bases from J; junction bases left unmatched: 9. The CDR3 spans 15 residues. CDR3: CASSFFSGGRAEQYF. The CDR3 DNA sequence: TGTGCCAGCAGCTTTTTCTCGGGCGGGAGGGCCGAGCAGTACTTC.

This sequence joins TRBV19 and TRBJ1-2; 9 bases agree with TRBD1. The germline V gene encodes CDR1 LNHDA and CDR2 SQIVND (reference sequence). The CDR3 extends over 14 amino acids. The V gene end was trimmed by 5 bases and the J gene end by 7 bases; junction bases not matched to a gene: 8. DNA of the CDR3: TGTGCCAGTAGTCCCCGGGACAGGGCCAGTGGCTACACCTTC. The encoded protein is CASSPRDRASGYTF.

The rearrangement joins TRBV9 to TRBJ2-1, with 7 bases identical to TRBD2. V was pared by 3 bases and J by 0 bases, with 3 bases of the junction left unmatched. Germline loops: CDR1 SGDLS, CDR2 YYNGEE. The CDR3 extends over 15 amino acids. The CDR3 nucleotides read TGTGCCAGCAGCGGAGCGGGGAGCTCCTACAATGAGCAGTTCTTC. Translated, it gives CASSGAGSSYNEQFF.

The chain recombines TRBV9 with TRBJ2-7, with TRBD1 matching 9 bases. Germline lookup yields CDR1 SGDLS and CDR2 YYNGEE. V lost 4 bases and J lost 9; bases outside the gene matches: 11. The CDR3 is made up of 14 amino acids. The CDR3 here is CASSPPGGQGGQYF. CDR3 DNA: TGTGCCAGCAGCCCTCCTGGGGGACAGGGAGGGCAGTACTTC.

The gene calls are TRBV6-6 and TRBJ1-2, with a possible D match to TRBD1 (5 bases). Trimming took 6 bases from V and 4 from J, leaving 12 bases between them. Germline lookup yields CDR1 MNHNY and CDR2 SVGAGI (reference sequence). The CDR3 sequence is 13 residues long. CDR3 DNA sequence: TGTGCCAGCAGCTCAGACGGGGGCTATGGCTACACCTTC. Amino acids: CASSSDGGYGYTF.

This clone was counted a few times. Other nucleotide sequences in the sample specify the same CDR3. The rearrangement joins TRBV6-4 to TRBJ1-1; D gene unclear. This CDR3 has 13 amino acids. Germline loops: CDR1 MRHNA, CDR2 SNTAGT. Trimming cost V 0 bases and J 1 base, with 3 bases left between them. The CDR3 nucleotides read TGTGCCAGCAGTGACTCTCAGAACACTGAAGCTTTCTTT. This gives the protein CASSDSQNTEAFF.

This sequence joins TRBV13 and TRBJ2-3; a weak D match, TRBD2 (5 bases). V lost 0 bases and J lost 0, with 10 bases in between. This CDR3 is built from 16 residues. CDR1 and CDR2 (germline): PRHDT, FYEKMQ (reference sequence). The CDR3 DNA reads TGTGCCAGCAGCTTAGGGCGGACTCAAAGCACAGATACGCAGTATTTT. Encoded protein: CASSLGRTQSTDTQYF.

V usage is TRBV29-1 and J usage is TRBJ1-1, with D tentatively TRBD1 (5 bases). The CDR3 extends over 13 amino acids. V shed 6 bases and J shed 0 bases, with 11 bases lying between them. Germline-derived CDR1 and CDR2 are SQVTM and ANQGSEA. CDR3 sequence (DNA): TGCAGCGTCAGCCAGGGATTGAACACTGAAGCTTTCTTT. Amino acids: CSVSQGLNTEAFF.

The rearrangement joins TRBV7-9 to TRBJ1-2; D is possibly TRBD1 (5 bases). The CDR3 consists of 14 residues. CDR1 is SEHNR, CDR2 FQNEAQ, per germline (reference sequence). Trimming stripped 0 bases from V and 7 bases from J, with 12 bases between. The CDR3 DNA reads as TGTGCCAGCAGCTTAGCTGGGGGACTCTCTGGCTACACCTTC. Its translation is CASSLAGGLSGYTF.

A single count supports this clone. The chain links TRBV4-3 to TRBJ2-3; 7 positions match TRBD1. The CDR3 consists of 17 residues. Germline CDR1 and CDR2: LGHNA and YSLEER. V shed 0 bases, J shed 3 bases, and the junction held 9 bases outside the gene matches. The CDR3 sequence is CASSQELRDRVTDTQYF. CDR3 coding DNA: TGCGCCAGCAGCCAAGAGTTAAGAGACAGGGTAACAGATACGCAGTATTTT.

This chain connects TRBV7-2 to TRBJ1-4; D ambiguous. The CDR3 sequence is 15 residues long. V dropped 4 bases and J dropped 5 bases, with 14 bases sitting between them. Germline assignment: CDR1 SGHTA and CDR2 FQGNSA. The CDR3 DNA is TGTGCCAGCAGCTCGTCCGGAGCCCGGAATGAAAAACTGTTTTTT. Translated: CASSSSGARNEKLFF.

The chain combines TRBV19 with TRBJ1-2; tentative D call: TRBD1 (6 bases). V lost 8 bases to trimming and J lost 5 bases, with 18 bases between them. The CDR3 is 14 amino acids. Germline CDR1 LNHDA, CDR2 SQIVND (reference sequence). In DNA, the CDR3 is TGTGCCAGTTCGGGACAACTCGACCTTTATGGCTACACCTTC. Translated, it gives CASSGQLDLYGYTF.

This chain uses TRBV6-5 with TRBJ1-2, with 8 bases aligning to TRBD1. The CDR3 runs to 12 residues. Germline CDR1 and CDR2: MNHEY and SVGAGI. The V and J ends lost 6 bases and 5 bases, in that order; junction bases with no gene match: 2. The CDR3 reads CASRRQGYGYTF. The CDR3, as DNA: TGTGCCAGCAGAAGACAGGGGTATGGCTACACCTTC.

On this clone itself: This could be a read error, since a much larger clone is one nucleotide away. The V and J genes are TRBV7-9 and TRBJ2-1, with 9 nucleotides matching TRBD1. Germline V lookup: CDR1 SEHNR, CDR2 FQNEAQ (reference sequence). This CDR3 is built from 14 residues. The V and J ends lost 6 bases and 6 bases, in that order; junction bases with no gene match: 6. The CDR3 here is CASSRTGAPNEQFF. CDR3 nucleotide sequence: TGTGCCAGCAGTCGGACAGGGGCCCCCAATGAGCAGTTCTTC.

This chain links TRBV5-5 with TRBJ2-7, with D unclear. The germline V gene has CDR1 SGHKS and CDR2 YYEKEE (reference sequence). The CDR3 is made up of 14 amino acids. V was clipped by 4 bases and J by 2 bases, with 13 bases between them. The CDR3 bases are TGTGCCAGCAGCCCCCCCGCGGCTACCTACGAGCAGTACTTC. Its translation: CASSPPAATYEQYF. The whole variable domain, filled in from reference TRBV5-5 and TRBJ2-7, reads DAGVTQSPTHLIKTRGQQVTLRCSPISGHKSVSWYQQVLGQGPQFIFQYYEKEERGRGNFPDRFSARQFPNYSSELNVNALLLGDSALYLCASSPPAATYEQYFGPGTRLTVT.

Here the CDR3 DNA reads TGTGCCAGCAACAGCTACACAGATACGCAGTATTTT. Its protein product is CASNSYTDTQYF. The gene calls are TRBV28 and TRBJ2-3; D is ambiguous. This CDR3 comprises 12 residues. The germline V gene encodes CDR1 MDHEN and CDR2 SYDVKM. V lost 7 bases and J 2 bases, leaving 7 bases between the germline ends.

This chain links TRBV9 with TRBJ1-2; D unclear. The germline V gene encodes CDR1 SGDLS and CDR2 YYNGEE. V gave up 1 base and J gave up 7 bases, with 17 bases separating them. This CDR3 is 15 amino acids long. This chain's CDR3 is CASSVSGRQASGYTF. The CDR3, as DNA: TGTGCCAGCAGCGTAAGCGGCAGGCAGGCCTCTGGCTACACCTTC.

The V gene is TRBV7-3, the J gene TRBJ2-1; D perhaps matches TRBD1 (5 bases). Germline assignment: CDR1 SGHTA and CDR2 FQGTGA. V lost 2 bases, J lost 9 bases, and 14 bases lay in between. This CDR3 spans 14 amino acids. CDR3 residues: CASSLGGALPEQFF. CDR3 in DNA: TGTGCCAGCAGCTTAGGTGGGGCGCTTCCTGAGCAGTTCTTC.

This clone was picked up a small number of times. The gene calls are TRBV7-2 and TRBJ2-3, with 8 nucleotides matching TRBD1. This CDR3 region has 15 residues. CDR1 and CDR2 (germline): SGHTA, FQGNSA. J was trimmed by 1 base and V by 1 base; bases with no gene match: 1. The CDR3 DNA follows: TGTGCCAGCAGCTTAGTGGGACAGGGCACAGATACGCAGTATTTT. Its protein product is CASSLVGQGTDTQYF.